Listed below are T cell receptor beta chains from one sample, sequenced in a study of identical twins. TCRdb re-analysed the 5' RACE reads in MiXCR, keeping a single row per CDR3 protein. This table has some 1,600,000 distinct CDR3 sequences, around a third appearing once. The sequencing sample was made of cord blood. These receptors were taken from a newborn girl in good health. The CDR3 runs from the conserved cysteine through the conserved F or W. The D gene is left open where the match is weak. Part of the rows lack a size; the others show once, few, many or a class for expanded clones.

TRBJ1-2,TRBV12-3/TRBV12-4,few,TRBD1,TGTGCCAGCAGTTTATACGCCCCAGGGGGCAACTATGGCTACACCTTC,CASSLYAPGGNYGYTF
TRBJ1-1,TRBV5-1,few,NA,TGCGCCAGCAGCGCAGCCCTGATGAACACTGAAGCTTTCTTT,CASSAALMNTEAFF
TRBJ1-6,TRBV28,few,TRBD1,TGTGCCAGCAGTTTAGGGCCGGGACAGGGTAATTCACCCCTCCACTTT,CASSLGPGQGNSPLHF
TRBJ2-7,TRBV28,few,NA,TGTGCCAGCAGTTTAAGTCTCGACGAGCAGTACTTC,CASSLSLDEQYF
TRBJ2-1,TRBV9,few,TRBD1,TGTGCCAGCATCCCCCGGTCCGGGACAGGGGACCCATACAATGAGCAGTTCTTC,CASIPRSGTGDPYNEQFF
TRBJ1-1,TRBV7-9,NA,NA,TGTGCCAGCAGCCCAGACGCAGGGGAAGCTTTCTTT,CASSPDAGEAFF
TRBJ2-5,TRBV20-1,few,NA,TGCAGTGCTACTGACCTAGCAAGGGCCTACCAAGAGACCCAGTACTTC,CSATDLARAYQETQYF
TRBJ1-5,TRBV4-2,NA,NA,TGTGCCAGCAGCAGAACAACGGGAGCCTGGGGCAATCAGCCCCAGCATTTT,CASSRTTGAWGNQPQHF
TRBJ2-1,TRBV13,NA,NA,TGTGCCATACCGGGGACAAGGTCCTACAATGAGCAGTTCTTC,CAIPGTRSYNEQFF
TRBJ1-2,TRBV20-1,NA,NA,TGCAGTGCTAGAGAGAGGAGGGAAATGTTAGGTGGCTACACCTTC,CSARERREMLGGYTF
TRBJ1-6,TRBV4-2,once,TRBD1,TGTGCCAGCAGCCAAGCCGGGACAGCTAATTCACCCCTCCACTTT,CASSQAGTANSPLHF
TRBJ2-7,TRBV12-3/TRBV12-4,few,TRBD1,TGTGCCAGCAGTTTCGGGGGACAGGGAACCTACGAGCAGTACTTC,CASSFGGQGTYEQYF
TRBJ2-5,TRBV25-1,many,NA,TGTGCCAGCAGTGCACAGTATGGGGACCAGTACTTC,CASSAQYGDQYF
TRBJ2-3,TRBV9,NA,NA,TGTGCCAGCAGCGTAGGGGGTCGGGAGGATACGCAGTATTTT,CASSVGGREDTQYF
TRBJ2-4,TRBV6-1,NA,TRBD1,TGTGCCAGCAGTGAAACGATTCGGACAGGGGGCATTCAGTACTTC,CASSETIRTGGIQYF
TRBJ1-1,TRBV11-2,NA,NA,TGTGCCAGCAGCTTAATCGGGAAAGTTGAAGCTTTCTTT,CASSLIGKVEAFF
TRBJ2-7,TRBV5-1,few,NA,TGCGCCAGCAGCTGGGACGGACCCCTCCCCCTCTACGAGCAGTACTTC,CASSWDGPLPLYEQYF
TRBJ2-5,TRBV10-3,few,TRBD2,TGTGCCATCAGTGGGACTAGCGGGACTCAAGAGACCCAGTACTTC,CAISGTSGTQETQYF
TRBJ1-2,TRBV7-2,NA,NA,TGTGCCAGCAGCTTGTCCCATGAAGACTACACCTTC,CASSLSHEDYTF
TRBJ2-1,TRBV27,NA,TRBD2,TGTGCCAGCACCTCGGTTTGGACTAGCGGCAATGAGCAGTTCTTC,CASTSVWTSGNEQFF
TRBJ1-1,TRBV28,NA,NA,TGTGCCAGCAGTGTACAGCACCGGCTGAACACTGAAGCTTTCTTT,CASSVQHRLNTEAFF
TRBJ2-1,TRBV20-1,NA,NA,TGCAGTGCTAGCCCCTCCCCGGTGTACAATGAGCAGTTCTTC,CSASPSPVYNEQFF
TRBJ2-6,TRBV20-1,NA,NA,TGCAGTGCTAGAAGTAGGGAGGCCGAACCCTCTGGGGCCAACGTCCTGACTTTC,CSARSREAEPSGANVLTF
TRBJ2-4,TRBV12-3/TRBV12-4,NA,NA,TGTGCCAGCAGTTCCCCCGTTAGGGGAAACAAAAACATTCAGTACTTC,CASSSPVRGNKNIQYF
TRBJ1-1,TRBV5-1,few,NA,TGCGCCAGCACCCCGGCCGGGATCTTGAACACTGAAGCTTTCTTT,CASTPAGILNTEAFF
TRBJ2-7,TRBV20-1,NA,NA,TGCAGTGCTAGAGATAGCAGCCTACTAGCCTACGAGCAGTACTTC,CSARDSSLLAYEQYF
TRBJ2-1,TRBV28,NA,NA,TGTGCCAGCAGTTCCCGTCTGACGAGGGGCTTAGACAATGAGCAGTTCTTC,CASSSRLTRGLDNEQFF
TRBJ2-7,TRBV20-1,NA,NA,TGCAGAGCTACAGTCTCATTCTACGAGCAGTACTTC,CRATVSFYEQYF
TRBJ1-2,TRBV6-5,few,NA,TGTGCCAGCAGTTACGCCGGACGGGACTATGGCTACACCTTC,CASSYAGRDYGYTF